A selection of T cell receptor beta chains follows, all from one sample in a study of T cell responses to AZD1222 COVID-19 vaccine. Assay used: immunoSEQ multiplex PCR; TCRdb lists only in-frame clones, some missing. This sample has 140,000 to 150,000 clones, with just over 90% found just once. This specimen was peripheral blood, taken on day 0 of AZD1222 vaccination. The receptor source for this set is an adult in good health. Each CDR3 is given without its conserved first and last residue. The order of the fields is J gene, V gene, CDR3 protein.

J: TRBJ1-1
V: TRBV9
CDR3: ASSKTGLNTEAF

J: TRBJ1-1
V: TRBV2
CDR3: ASSLWTGTEAF

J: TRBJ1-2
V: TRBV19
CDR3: ASDDRAFYGYT

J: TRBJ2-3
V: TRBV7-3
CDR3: ASSVTTGGTDTQY

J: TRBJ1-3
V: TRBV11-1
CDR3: ASSLSPTGAGNTIY

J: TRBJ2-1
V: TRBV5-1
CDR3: ASSLVVPRNRDEQF

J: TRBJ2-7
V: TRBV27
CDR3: ASMPGDAYEQY

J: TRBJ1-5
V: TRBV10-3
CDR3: AISRELAQPQH

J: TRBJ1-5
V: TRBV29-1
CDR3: SVAPGAGQPQH

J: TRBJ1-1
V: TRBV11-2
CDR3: ASSFRVGTGEAF

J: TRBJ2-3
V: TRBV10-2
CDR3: ASSESRGGGTQY

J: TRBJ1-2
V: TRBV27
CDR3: ASSQGYGYT

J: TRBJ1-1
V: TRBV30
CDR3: AWRIRQGNTEAF

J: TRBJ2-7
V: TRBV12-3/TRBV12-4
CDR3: ASTRTGGGEQY

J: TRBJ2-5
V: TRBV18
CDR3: ASSPRREETQY

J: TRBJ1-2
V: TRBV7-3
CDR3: ASSRDRALGYT

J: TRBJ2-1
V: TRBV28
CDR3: ASSNRPLAGGGNEQF

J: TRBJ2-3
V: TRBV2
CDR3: ASTEGISDTQY

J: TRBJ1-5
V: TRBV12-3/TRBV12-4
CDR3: ASSPQRHQPQH

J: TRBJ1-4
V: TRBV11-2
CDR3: ASRSQGRDWEKLF

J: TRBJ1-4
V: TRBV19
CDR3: ASSINGINEKLF

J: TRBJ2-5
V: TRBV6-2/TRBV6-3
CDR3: ASSFPGQGDRETQY

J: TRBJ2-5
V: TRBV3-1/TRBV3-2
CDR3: ASSQAQGQETQY

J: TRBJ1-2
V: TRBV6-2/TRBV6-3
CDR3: ASSSPSGRTYGYT

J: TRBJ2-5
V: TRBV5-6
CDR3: ASASGILKTQY

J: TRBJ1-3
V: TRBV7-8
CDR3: ASSRQGYSGNTIY

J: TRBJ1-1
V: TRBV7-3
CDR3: ASSQGASGTEAF

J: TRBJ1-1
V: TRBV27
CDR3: ASSPGLNTEAF

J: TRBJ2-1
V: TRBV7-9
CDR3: ASSLSLAGSNNEQF

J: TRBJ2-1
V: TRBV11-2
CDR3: ASSFLRTSFNEQF

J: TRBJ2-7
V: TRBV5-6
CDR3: ASSPRRRSYEQY

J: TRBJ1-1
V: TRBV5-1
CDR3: ASSLQGLMNTEAF

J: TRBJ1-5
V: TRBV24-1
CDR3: ATSAPGGIPSPYSNQPQH

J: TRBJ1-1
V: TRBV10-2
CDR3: ASSESTSPSSV

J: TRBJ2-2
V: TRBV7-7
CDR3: ASSRSGGPNTGELF

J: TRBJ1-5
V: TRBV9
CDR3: ASSVSGKGNQPQH

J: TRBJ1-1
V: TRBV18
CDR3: ASSNGQGANTEAF

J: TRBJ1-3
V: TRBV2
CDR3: ASSLRRDRFGNTIY